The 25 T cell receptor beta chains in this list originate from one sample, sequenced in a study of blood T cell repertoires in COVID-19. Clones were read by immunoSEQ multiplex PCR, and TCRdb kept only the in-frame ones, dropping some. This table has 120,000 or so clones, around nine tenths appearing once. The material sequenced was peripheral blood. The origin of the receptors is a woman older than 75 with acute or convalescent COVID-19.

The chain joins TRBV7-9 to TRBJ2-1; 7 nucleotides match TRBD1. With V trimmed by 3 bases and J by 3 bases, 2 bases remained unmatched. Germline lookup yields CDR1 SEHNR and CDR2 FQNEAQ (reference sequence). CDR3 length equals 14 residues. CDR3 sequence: CASSFRDSYNEQFF. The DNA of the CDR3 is TGTGCCAGCAGCTTCCGGGACAGCTACAATGAGCAGTTCTTC.

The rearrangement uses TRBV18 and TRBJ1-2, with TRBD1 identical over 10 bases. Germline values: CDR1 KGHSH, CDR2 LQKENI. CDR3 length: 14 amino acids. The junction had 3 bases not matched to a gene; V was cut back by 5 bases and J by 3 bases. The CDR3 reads CASSAGTGDYGYTF. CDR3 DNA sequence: TGTGCCAGCTCAGCCGGGACAGGGGACTATGGCTACACCTTC.

The CDR3, as DNA: TGTGCCAGCAGCTTAAGTGCGGAGGTACAAGAGACCCAGTACTTC. The encoded protein is CASSLSAEVQETQYF. This rearrangement joins TRBV11-2 to TRBJ2-5, with a tentative D call TRBD2 (5 bases). Germline assignment: CDR1 SGHAT and CDR2 FQNNGV. V lost 2 bases, J lost 2 bases, and 12 bases lay in between. CDR3 length equals 15 residues.

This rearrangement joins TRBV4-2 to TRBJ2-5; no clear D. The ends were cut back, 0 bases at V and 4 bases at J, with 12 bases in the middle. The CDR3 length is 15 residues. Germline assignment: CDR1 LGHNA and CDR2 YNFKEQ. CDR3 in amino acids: CASSQDWAFPETQYF. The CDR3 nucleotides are TGTGCCAGCAGCCAAGATTGGGCTTTCCCAGAGACCCAGTACTTC.

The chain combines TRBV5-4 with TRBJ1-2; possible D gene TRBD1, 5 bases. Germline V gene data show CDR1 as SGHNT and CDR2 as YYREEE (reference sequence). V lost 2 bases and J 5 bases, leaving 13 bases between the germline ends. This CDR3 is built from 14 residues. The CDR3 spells CASSFQGIEYGYTF. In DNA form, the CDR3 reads TGTGCCAGCAGCTTCCAGGGAATTGAGTATGGCTACACCTTC.

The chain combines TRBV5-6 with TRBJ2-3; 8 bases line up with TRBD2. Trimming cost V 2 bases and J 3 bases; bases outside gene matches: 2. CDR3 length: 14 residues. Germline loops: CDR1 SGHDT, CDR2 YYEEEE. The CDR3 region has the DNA TGTGCCAGCAGCTTCGGGGGGGGGACAGATACGCAGTATTTT. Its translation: CASSFGGGTDTQYF.

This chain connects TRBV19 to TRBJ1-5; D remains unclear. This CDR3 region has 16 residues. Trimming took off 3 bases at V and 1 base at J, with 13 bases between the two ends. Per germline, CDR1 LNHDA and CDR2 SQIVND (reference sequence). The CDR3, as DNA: TGTGCCAGTAGTATTACGGGGATCGGGAGCAATCAGCCCCAGCATTTT. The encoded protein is CASSITGIGSNQPQHF.

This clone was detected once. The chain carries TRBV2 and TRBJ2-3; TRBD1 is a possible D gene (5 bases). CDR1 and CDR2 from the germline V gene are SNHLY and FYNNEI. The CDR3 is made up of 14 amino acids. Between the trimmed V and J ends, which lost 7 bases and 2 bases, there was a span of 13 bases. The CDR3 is CASIGHRSTDTQYF. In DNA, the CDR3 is TGTGCCAGCATAGGACACCGATCCACAGATACGCAGTATTTT.

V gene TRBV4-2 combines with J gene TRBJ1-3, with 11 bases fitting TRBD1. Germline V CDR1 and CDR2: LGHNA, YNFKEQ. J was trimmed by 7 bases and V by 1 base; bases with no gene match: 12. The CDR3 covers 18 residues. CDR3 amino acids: CASSQAFRPGQGENTIYF. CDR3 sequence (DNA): TGTGCCAGCAGCCAAGCCTTCCGACCGGGACAGGGGGAGAACACCATATATTTT.

The CDR3 bases are TGTGCCAGCAGCTTAGAGGGGGGGTATTCACCCCTCCACTTT. It yields the protein CASSLEGGYSPLHF. V is TRBV7-8 and J is TRBJ1-6; possible D gene TRBD1, 6 bases. The CDR3 has 14 amino acids. Trimming took 1 base from V and 8 from J, leaving 9 bases between them. Germline CDR1 is SGHVS and CDR2 is FQNEAQ.

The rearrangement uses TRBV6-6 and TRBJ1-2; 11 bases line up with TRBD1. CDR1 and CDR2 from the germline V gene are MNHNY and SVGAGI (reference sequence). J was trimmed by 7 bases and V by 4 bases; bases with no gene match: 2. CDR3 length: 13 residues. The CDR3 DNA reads TGTGCCAGCAGTTCGGGACAGGGGGGTGGCTACACCTTC. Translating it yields CASSSGQGGGYTF.

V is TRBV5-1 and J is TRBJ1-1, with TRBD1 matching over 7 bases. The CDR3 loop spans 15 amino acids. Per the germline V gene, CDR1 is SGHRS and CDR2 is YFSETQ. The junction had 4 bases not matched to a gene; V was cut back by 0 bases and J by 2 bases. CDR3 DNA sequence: TGCGCCAGCAGCTTGGAAGGGACAGCCAACACTGAAGCTTTCTTT. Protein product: CASSLEGTANTEAFF.

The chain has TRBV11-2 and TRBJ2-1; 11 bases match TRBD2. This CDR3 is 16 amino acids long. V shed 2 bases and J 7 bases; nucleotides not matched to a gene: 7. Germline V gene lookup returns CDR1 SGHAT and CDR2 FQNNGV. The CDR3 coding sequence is TGTGCCAGCAGCTTATTTACTAGCGGGAGTGTAAATGAGCAGTTCTTC. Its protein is CASSLFTSGSVNEQFF.

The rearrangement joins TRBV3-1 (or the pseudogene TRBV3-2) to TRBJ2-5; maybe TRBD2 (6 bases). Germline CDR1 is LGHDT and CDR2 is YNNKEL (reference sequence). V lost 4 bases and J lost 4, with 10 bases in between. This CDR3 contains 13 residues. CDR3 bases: TGTGCCAGCAGCCTACTTAGCGGAGAGACCCAGTACTTC. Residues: CASSLLSGETQYF.

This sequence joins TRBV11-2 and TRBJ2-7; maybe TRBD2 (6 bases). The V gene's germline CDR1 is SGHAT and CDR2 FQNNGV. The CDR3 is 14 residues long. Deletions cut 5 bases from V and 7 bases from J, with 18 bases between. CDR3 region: CASSPGTLPTEQYF. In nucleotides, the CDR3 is TGTGCCAGCAGCCCCGGGACTCTCCCGACGGAGCAGTACTTC.

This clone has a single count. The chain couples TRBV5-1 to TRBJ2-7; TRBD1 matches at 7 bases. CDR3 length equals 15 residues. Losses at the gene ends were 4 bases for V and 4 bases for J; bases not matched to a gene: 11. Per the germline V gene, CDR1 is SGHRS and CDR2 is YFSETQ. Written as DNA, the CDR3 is TGCGCCAGCAGCGTAACGGGACAGCAACCGTACGAGCAGTACTTC. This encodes CASSVTGQQPYEQYF.

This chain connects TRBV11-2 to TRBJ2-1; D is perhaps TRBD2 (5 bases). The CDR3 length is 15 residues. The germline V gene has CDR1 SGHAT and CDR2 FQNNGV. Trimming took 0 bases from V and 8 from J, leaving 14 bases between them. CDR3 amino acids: CASSLDPRGRDEQFF. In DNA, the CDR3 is TGTGCCAGCAGCTTAGATCCCCGAGGGCGGGATGAGCAGTTCTTC.

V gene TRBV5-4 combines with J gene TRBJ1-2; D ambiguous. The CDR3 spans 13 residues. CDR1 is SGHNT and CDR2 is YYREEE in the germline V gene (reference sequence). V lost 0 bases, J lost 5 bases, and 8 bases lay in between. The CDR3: CASSLERDYGYTF. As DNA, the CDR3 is TGTGCCAGCAGCTTGGAGAGAGATTATGGCTACACCTTC.

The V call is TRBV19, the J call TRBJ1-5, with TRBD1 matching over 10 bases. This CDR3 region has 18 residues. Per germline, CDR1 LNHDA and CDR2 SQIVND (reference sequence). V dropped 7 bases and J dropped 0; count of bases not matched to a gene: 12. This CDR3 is CASNPGQGRGVSNQPQHF. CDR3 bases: TGTGCCAGTAATCCGGGACAGGGGCGAGGGGTTAGCAATCAGCCCCAGCATTTT. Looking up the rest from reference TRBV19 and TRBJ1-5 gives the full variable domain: DGGITQSPKYLFRKEGQNVTLSCEQNLNHDAMYWYRQDPGQGLRLIYYSQIVNDFQKGDIAEGYSVSREKKESFPLTVTSAQKNPTAFYLCASNPGQGRGVSNQPQHFGDGTRLSIL.

The CDR3 loop is CASSLVGQGITGELFF. The CDR3 DNA sequence: TGTGCCAGCAGCTTGGTGGGACAGGGAATCACCGGGGAGCTGTTTTTT. The chain has TRBV7-8 and TRBJ2-2; 9 nucleotides align to TRBD1. Trimming took 3 bases from V and 4 from J; bases not matched to a gene: 6. The germline gives CDR1 SGHVS, CDR2 FQNEAQ. The CDR3 is made up of 16 amino acids. Variable domain in full (rest from reference TRBV7-8 and TRBJ2-2): GAGVSQSPRYKVAKRGQDVALRCDPISGHVSLFWYQQALGQGPEFLTYFQNEAQLDKSGLPSDRFFAERPEGSVSTLKIQRTQQEDSAVYLCASSLVGQGITGELFFGEGSRLTVL.

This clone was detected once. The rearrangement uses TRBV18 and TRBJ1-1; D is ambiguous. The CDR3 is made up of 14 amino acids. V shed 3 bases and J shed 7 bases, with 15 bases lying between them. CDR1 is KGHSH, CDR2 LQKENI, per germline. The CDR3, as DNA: TGTGCCAGCTCACCGGCAAATTCCCTGGTTGAAGCTTTCTTT. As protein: CASSPANSLVEAFF.

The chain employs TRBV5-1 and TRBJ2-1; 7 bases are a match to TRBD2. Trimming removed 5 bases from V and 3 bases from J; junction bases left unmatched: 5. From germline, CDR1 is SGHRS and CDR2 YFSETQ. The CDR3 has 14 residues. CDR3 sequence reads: CASRLAPDYNEQFF. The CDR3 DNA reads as TGCGCCAGCAGACTAGCGCCGGACTACAATGAGCAGTTCTTC.

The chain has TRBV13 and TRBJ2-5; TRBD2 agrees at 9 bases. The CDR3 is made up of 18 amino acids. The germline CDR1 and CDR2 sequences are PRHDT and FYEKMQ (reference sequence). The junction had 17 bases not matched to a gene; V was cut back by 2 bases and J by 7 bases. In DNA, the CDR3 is TGTGCCAGCAGCTTAACCCCCCCGGGGCGGGGGGGCTCGGGGACCCAGTACTTC. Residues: CASSLTPPGRGGSGTQYF.

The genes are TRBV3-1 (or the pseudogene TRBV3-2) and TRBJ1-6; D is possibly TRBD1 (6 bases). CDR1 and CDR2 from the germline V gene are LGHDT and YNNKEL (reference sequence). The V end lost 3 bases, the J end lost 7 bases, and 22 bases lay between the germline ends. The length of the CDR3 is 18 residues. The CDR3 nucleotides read TGTGCCAGCAGCCAGGACTCAACTTTCAGGGGCCGGAATTCACCCCTCCACTTT. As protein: CASSQDSTFRGRNSPLHF.

As DNA, the CDR3 is TGTGCCAGCAGCTTAGAAGGGGGACCGGGGATAGCAGCTTTCTTT. This translates into CASSLEGGPGIAAFF. The rearrangement uses TRBV11-2 and TRBJ1-1; D is possibly TRBD1 (6 bases). Germline V gene lookup returns CDR1 SGHAT and CDR2 FQNNGV. The V gene lost 0 bases and the J gene lost 10 bases, with 18 bases spanning the gap. CDR3 length: 15 residues.